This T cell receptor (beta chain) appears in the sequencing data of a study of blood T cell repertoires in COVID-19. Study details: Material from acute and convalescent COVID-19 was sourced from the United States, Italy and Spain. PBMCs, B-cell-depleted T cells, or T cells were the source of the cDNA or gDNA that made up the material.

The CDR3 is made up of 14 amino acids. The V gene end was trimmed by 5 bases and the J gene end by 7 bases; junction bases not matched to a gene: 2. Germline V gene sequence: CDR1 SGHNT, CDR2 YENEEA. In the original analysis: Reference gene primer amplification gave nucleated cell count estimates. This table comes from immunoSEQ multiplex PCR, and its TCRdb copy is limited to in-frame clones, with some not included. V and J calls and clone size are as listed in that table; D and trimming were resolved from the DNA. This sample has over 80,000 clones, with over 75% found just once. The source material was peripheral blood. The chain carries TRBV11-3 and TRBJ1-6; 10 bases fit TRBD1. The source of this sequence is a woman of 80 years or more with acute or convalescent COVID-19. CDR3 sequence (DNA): TGTGCCAGCAGCCGGGGACAGGGGAATTCACCCCTCCACTTT. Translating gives CASSRGQGNSPLHF. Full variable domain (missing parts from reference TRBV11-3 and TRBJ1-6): EAGVVQSPRYKIIEKKQPVAFWCNPISGHNTLYWYLQNLGQGPELLIRYENEEAVDDSQLPKDRFSAERLKGVDSTLKIQPAELGDSAVYLCASSRGQGNSPLHFGNGTRLTVT.